The 16 T cell receptor beta chains below come from one sample, sequenced in a study of cytomegalovirus exposure and HLA in healthy donors. Use of 60 Vbeta and 13 Jbeta primers characterized the PCR. Libraries were prepared by immunoSEQ multiplex PCR; TCRdb keeps only in-frame clonotypes and omits some of them. This repertoire shows about 180,000 clones, approximately 80% found once; its top ten account for 1.2% to 1.5%. The sequencing input was PBMCs. Receptors were obtained from a girl aged 5-17 years in good health and CMV-seropositive.

This clone was found once. This rearrangement joins TRBV6-4 to TRBJ2-1; 7 bases align to TRBD1. The V and J ends lost 8 bases and 6 bases, in that order; junction bases with no gene match: 7. This CDR3 contains 13 residues. Germline V gene data show CDR1 as MRHNA and CDR2 as SNTAGT. This CDR3 reads CASAGPGGNEQFF. Here the CDR3 DNA reads TGTGCCAGCGCAGGGCCAGGGGGCAATGAGCAGTTCTTC.

This clone was seen only a few times. The chain joins TRBV9 to TRBJ1-1; D unresolved. Germline V lookup: CDR1 SGDLS, CDR2 YYNGEE. This CDR3 spans 16 amino acids. Between the trimmed V and J ends, which lost 1 base and 0 bases, there was a span of 13 bases. CDR3 coding DNA: TGTGCCAGCAGCGTACGGCAGGCTAACATGAACACTGAAGCTTTCTTT. It specifies CASSVRQANMNTEAFF.

The rearrangement uses TRBV7-6 and TRBJ1-1; TRBD1 matches 8 bases. Germline V gene lookup returns CDR1 SGHVS and CDR2 FNYEAQ. V shed 4 bases, J shed 6 bases, and the junction held 13 bases outside the gene matches. The CDR3 is made up of 16 amino acids. Written as DNA, the CDR3 is TGTGCCAGCAGCTCGGGACCCGACAGGGGAGGCCCTGAAGCTTTCTTT. Residues: CASSSGPDRGGPEAFF.

This clone has more than one count but fewer than ten. The chain recombines TRBV27 with TRBJ1-5, with TRBD1 matching over 10 bases. This CDR3 comprises 14 residues. V trimming: 6 bases; J trimming: 7 bases; junction bases outside the gene matches: 6. Germline CDR1 reads MNHEY; CDR2 reads SMNVEV (reference sequence). CDR3 nucleotides: TGTGCCAGCAGACAGACAGGGGGCGGGCAGCCCCAGCATTTT. Its translation is CASRQTGGGQPQHF.

J is TRBJ1-4 and V is TRBV18; perhaps TRBD1 as D (5 bases). The ends were cut back, 4 bases at V and 5 bases at J, with 8 bases in the middle. The germline gives CDR1 KGHSH, CDR2 LQKENI. The CDR3 has 13 amino acids. This chain's CDR3 is CASSLGENEKLFF. In DNA form, the CDR3 reads TGTGCCAGCTCACTAGGGGAAAATGAAAAACTGTTTTTT.

The rearrangement joins TRBV10-2 to TRBJ1-2; 7 nucleotides align to TRBD1. The germline gives CDR1 WSHSY, CDR2 SAAADI. The CDR3 runs to 14 residues. Trimming cost V 7 bases and J 4 bases; bases outside gene matches: 9. The CDR3 reads CASKALGQFYGYTF. The CDR3, as DNA: TGCGCCAGCAAGGCCCTGGGACAGTTCTATGGCTACACCTTC.

The chain has TRBV19 and TRBJ2-1, with no clear D. The V and J ends lost 4 bases and 15 bases respectively, with 19 bases between them. Germline lookup yields CDR1 LNHDA and CDR2 SQIVND (reference sequence). The CDR3 contains 13 residues. In DNA form, the CDR3 reads TGTGCCAGTAGTAACCCCATGACAATACGGCCGTTCTTC. It translates to CASSNPMTIRPFF.

The chain carries TRBV5-1 and TRBJ2-7, with a weak D call TRBD2 (6 bases). The CDR3 spans 15 residues. The V end was cut by 0 bases, the J end by 3 bases, with 13 bases between. CDR1 and CDR2 from the germline V gene are SGHRS and YFSETQ. The CDR3 spells CASSLADYLIYEQYF. The CDR3 nucleotides are TGCGCCAGCAGCTTGGCGGACTACTTAATCTACGAGCAGTACTTC.

The V and J genes are TRBV30 and TRBJ1-1, with D tentatively TRBD1 (6 bases). Trimming stripped 2 bases from V and 0 bases from J, with 13 bases between. The germline V gene encodes CDR1 GTSNPN and CDR2 SVGIG (reference sequence). CDR3 length: 15 residues. Here the CDR3 DNA reads TGTGCCTGGAGTTCGAACAGGGCCCTGAACACTGAAGCTTTCTTT. Its translation is CAWSSNRALNTEAFF.

The genes are TRBV5-6 and TRBJ1-2; 9 positions match TRBD1. From germline, CDR1 is SGHDT and CDR2 YYEEEE. The CDR3 has 14 residues. The trim removed 2 bases at V and 3 bases at J, leaving 2 bases unmatched. The CDR3 reads CASSLGDRDYGYTF. The CDR3 nucleotides read TGTGCCAGCAGCTTAGGGGACAGGGACTATGGCTACACCTTC.

The chain employs TRBV6-1 and TRBJ2-7; 7 nucleotides agree with TRBD1. The J segment lost 3 bases and the V segment lost 4 bases, leaving 6 bases of the junction unmatched. The CDR3 is made up of 14 amino acids. Germline V CDR1 and CDR2: MNHNS, SASEGT. The CDR3 spells CASSAGTVNYEQYF. The CDR3 coding sequence is TGTGCCAGCAGTGCCGGGACAGTAAACTACGAGCAGTACTTC.

The chain is built from TRBV18 and TRBJ1-3; no clear D. Trimming cost V 3 bases and J 7 bases, with 10 bases left between them. This CDR3 has 13 amino acids. Germline V lookup: CDR1 KGHSH, CDR2 LQKENI. The CDR3 region has the DNA TGTGCCAGCTCACCTGAGGGTCTGAACACCATATATTTT. Its translation: CASSPEGLNTIYF.

The chain uses TRBV25-1 and TRBJ2-4, with D perhaps matching TRBD2 (7 bases). CDR1 is MGHDK and CDR2 is SYGVNS in the germline V gene. V was pared by 2 bases and J by 8 bases, with 16 bases between. The CDR3 contains 15 residues. The CDR3 here is CASSESGGARDIQYF. The CDR3 DNA sequence: TGTGCCAGCAGTGAAAGTGGGGGGGCGCGGGACATTCAGTACTTC.

The rearrangement links TRBV9 to TRBJ2-5; tentative D call: TRBD1 (5 bases). V shed 1 base and J shed 5 bases, with 9 bases lying between them. The germline V gene encodes CDR1 SGDLS and CDR2 YYNGEE. CDR3 length: 13 residues. The CDR3 DNA sequence: TGTGCCAGCAGCGTAAGGCAGGGTGAGACCCAGTACTTC. It yields the protein CASSVRQGETQYF.

The chain is built from TRBV19 and TRBJ1-2; the match to TRBD1 covers 7 bases. This CDR3 spans 14 amino acids. J gave up 2 bases and V 8 bases, and 8 bases lay outside the gene matches. CDR1 is LNHDA, CDR2 SQIVND, per germline (reference sequence). CDR3 nucleotides: TGTGCCAGTGCGAAATTGGGACAGAACTATGGCTACACCTTC. This codes for CASAKLGQNYGYTF.

V usage is TRBV9 and J usage is TRBJ2-7; a weak D match, TRBD1 (5 bases). This CDR3 is built from 14 residues. In germline, CDR1 is SGDLS, CDR2 YYNGEE. V was clipped by 0 bases and J by 3 bases, with 10 bases between them. The CDR3 spells CASSVARAGYEQYF. The CDR3 DNA sequence: TGTGCCAGCAGCGTAGCCAGGGCTGGCTACGAGCAGTACTTC. The variable domain in full, completed from reference TRBV9 and TRBJ2-7, reads DSGVTQTPKHLITATGQRVTLRCSPRSGDLSVYWYQQSLDQGLQFLIQYYNGEERAKGNILERFSAQQFPDLHSELNLSSLELGDSALYFCASSVARAGYEQYFGPGTRLTVT.